This is a list of T cell receptor beta chains from one sample in a study of blood T cell repertoires in COVID-19. Measured with immunoSEQ multiplex PCR; TCRdb has only the in-frame clones, and not every one. Here the sample spans more than 55,000 clones, about 89% being singletons. The sequenced material came from peripheral blood. These receptors were obtained from a man in his 60s with active or convalescent COVID-19. The CDR3 runs from the conserved cysteine through the conserved F or W. D genes are given only for firm matches. The size entry is marked missing in some rows and otherwise reads once, few, many or a size class.

TRBV11-2	NA	TRBJ1-5	NA	TGTGCCAGCAGCTCACAGACGGGGGTCGGCAATCAGCCCCAGCATTTT	CASSSQTGVGNQPQHF
TRBV18	once	TRBJ1-1	NA	TGTGCCAGCTCACCACCTTCGGCGGGGGGGAACACTGAAGCTTTCTTT	CASSPPSAGGNTEAFF
TRBV28	NA	TRBJ1-6	NA	TGTGCCAGCAGTTCGTCCGGGACTGCCTATTTAGTCCTCCACTTT	CASSSSGTAYLVLHF
TRBV7-3	NA	TRBJ2-7	TRBD1	TGTGCCAGCAGCTTATGGGGGACAGGGCCGTACGAGCAGTACTTC	CASSLWGTGPYEQYF
TRBV5-5	NA	TRBJ1-3	TRBD1	TGTGCCAGCAGCAACATTGCGGGACAGGGAACCTACTCTGGAAACACCATATATTTT	CASSNIAGQGTYSGNTIYF
TRBV5-1	NA	TRBJ1-4	NA	TGCGCCAGCAGAAGGGGGTATGGAGAAAAACTGTTTTTT	CASRRGYGEKLFF
TRBV4-1	NA	TRBJ2-2	NA	TGCGCCAGCAGCCAAGAGCCGGGTCCGAACACCGGGGAGCTGTTTTTT	CASSQEPGPNTGELFF
TRBV5-6	NA	TRBJ2-2	NA	TGTGCCAGCAGCTTCCGGGGCACCGGGGAGCTGTTTTTT	CASSFRGTGELFF
TRBV30	once	TRBJ1-2	NA	TGTGCCTGGAGTGAGGGGTTTCTGGGCCGCAATAACTATGGCTACACCTTC	CAWSEGFLGRNNYGYTF
TRBV19	NA	TRBJ2-1	NA	TGTGCCAGTCGAGGCAGCACCTACAATGAGCAGTTCTTC	CASRGSTYNEQFF